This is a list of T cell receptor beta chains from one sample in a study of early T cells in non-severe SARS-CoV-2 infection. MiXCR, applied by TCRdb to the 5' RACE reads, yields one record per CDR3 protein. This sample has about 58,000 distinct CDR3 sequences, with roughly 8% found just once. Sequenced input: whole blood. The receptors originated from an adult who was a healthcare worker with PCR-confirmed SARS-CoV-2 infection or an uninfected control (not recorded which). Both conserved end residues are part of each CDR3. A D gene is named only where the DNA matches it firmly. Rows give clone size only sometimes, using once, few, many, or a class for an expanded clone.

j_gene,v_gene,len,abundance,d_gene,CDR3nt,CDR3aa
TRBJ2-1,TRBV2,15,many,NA,TGTGCCAGCACCACCGACTATTCCTCCTACAATGAGCAGTTCTTC,CASTTDYSSYNEQFF
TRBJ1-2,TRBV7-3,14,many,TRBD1,TGTGCCAGCAGCTTAACAGAGACAGGGGGCGGCTACACCTTC,CASSLTETGGGYTF
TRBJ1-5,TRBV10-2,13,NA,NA,TGCGCCAGCAGTGAGAATAGCAATCAGCCCCAGCATTTT,CASSENSNQPQHF
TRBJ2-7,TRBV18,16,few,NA,TGTGCCAGCTCACCCACTCTCCAGGGCAGCTCCTACGAGCAGTACTTC,CASSPTLQGSSYEQYF
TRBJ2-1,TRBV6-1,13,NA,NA,TGTGCCAGCAGTGAAGCTCGGGCCTCGTCGAATTTCTTC,CASSEARASSNFF
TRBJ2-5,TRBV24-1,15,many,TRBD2,TGTGCCACCAGTGATTCGAGGACTAGCCAAGAGACCCAGTACTTC,CATSDSRTSQETQYF
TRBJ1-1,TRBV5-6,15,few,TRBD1,TGTGCCAGCAGCTCCCTGACAGGGGTGAGCACTGAAGCTTTCTTT,CASSSLTGVSTEAFF
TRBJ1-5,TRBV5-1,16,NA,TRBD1,TGCGCCAGCAGCCCACAACCGGGACAGGGGAATCAGCCCCAGCATTTT,CASSPQPGQGNQPQHF
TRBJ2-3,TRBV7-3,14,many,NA,TGTGCCAGCAGCTCCCGTTTGGGCCCAGATACGCAGTATTTT,CASSSRLGPDTQYF
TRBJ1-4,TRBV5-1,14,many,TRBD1,TGCGCCAGCAGCGTGGGACAGGTTAATGAAAAACTGTTTTTT,CASSVGQVNEKLFF
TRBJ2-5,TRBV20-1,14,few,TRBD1,TGCAGTGCCCCCCCCGGGACAGGGGGAGAGACCCAGTACTTC,CSAPPGTGGETQYF
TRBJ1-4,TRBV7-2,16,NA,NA,TGTGCCAGCAGCTTAGCCTTCCGGGGACCCGAAGTAAAACTGTTTTTT,CASSLAFRGPEVKLFF
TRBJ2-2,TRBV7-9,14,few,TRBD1,TGTGCCAGCAGCCCGGGACAGGGATTCGGGGAGCTGTTTTTT,CASSPGQGFGELFF
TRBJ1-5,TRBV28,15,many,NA,TGTGCCAGCAGACTGGGACGGGCAAGCAATCAGCCCCAGCATTTT,CASRLGRASNQPQHF
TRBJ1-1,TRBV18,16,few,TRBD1,TGTGCCAGCTCACCTGACTGGACAGGGAGGAACACTGAAGCTTTCTTT,CASSPDWTGRNTEAFF
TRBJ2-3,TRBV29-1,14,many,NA,TGCAGCGTCTCCACGCCGGGACAAACAGATACGCAGTATTTT,CSVSTPGQTDTQYF